The next 7 T cell receptor beta chains were all read from a single sample in a study of T cell clonality in common variable immunodeficiency. The method was immunoSEQ multiplex PCR; TCRdb's version includes in-frame clones alone and lacks a portion of them. The sample is made up of about 25,000 clones, none counted only once. These TCRs are of unknown antigen specificity. General observations from the study: In common variable immunodeficiency, TCR beta chains reportedly carried fewer deletions and N-nucleotide insertions.

Sample: peripheral blood mononuclear cells. The receptors here all came from a human donor with common variable immunodeficiency.

This clone was counted between two and nine times. The CDR3 end is not reached by the read, which stops 3 residues before it; the germline J gene fills it in. The gene calls are TRBV19 and TRBJ1-2; a possible D gene is TRBD1 (5 bases). Germline loops: CDR1 LNHDA, CDR2 SQIVND (reference sequence). This CDR3 spans 16 amino acids. Trimming stripped 7 bases from V and 2 bases from J, with 20 bases between. The CDR3 spells CASTQHLRGENYGYTF. The sequenced part of the CDR3 DNA is TGTGCCAGTACCCAACACTTACGGGGGGAAAACTATGGC.

This clone showed up just a few times. The CDR3 end falls 3 residues outside the read, so it is completed with the germline J gene. V usage is TRBV18 and J usage is TRBJ2-3; maybe TRBD2 (6 bases). Germline lookup yields CDR1 KGHSH and CDR2 LQKENI. The V gene lost 9 bases and the J gene lost 8 bases, with 12 bases spanning the gap. The CDR3 sequence is 11 residues long. The CDR3 spells CASSEGGTQYF. The part of the CDR3 DNA that was read is TGTGCCAGTTCGGAGGGTGGTACG.

This clone was counted at least ten times. Read coverage stops 3 residues before the CDR3 terminus; the germline J gene supplies the remainder. This sequence joins TRBV30 and TRBJ2-4; the D is unclear. The length of the CDR3 is 15 residues. Germline assignment: CDR1 GTSNPN and CDR2 SVGIG (reference sequence). Trimming cost V 0 bases and J 1 base, with 10 bases left between them. The sequenced CDR3 bases are TGTGCCTGGAGTGTACTTTCCGGGGCCAAAAACATT. Protein sequence: CAWSVLSGAKNI. The whole CDR3 reads CAWSVLSGAKNIQYF.

This clone was recorded at least ten times. The read is 3 residues too short to cover the CDR3 end, so that end is filled in from the germline J gene. The V gene is TRBV9, the J gene TRBJ1-5; TRBD1 is a possible D gene (6 bases). V gave up 3 bases and J gave up 2 bases, with 12 bases separating them. The CDR3 spans 15 residues. Germline loops: CDR1 SGDLS, CDR2 YYNGEE. The CDR3 sequence: CASSAQGYGNQPQHF. The sequenced part of the CDR3 DNA is TGTGCCAGCAGCGCACAGGGCTATGGCAATCAGCCC.

With regard to this clone: Sequencing ends 3 residues short of the CDR3 end; the germline J gene provides the rest. The chain employs TRBV5-1 and TRBJ2-7, with 7 bases matching TRBD1. V shed 3 bases and J 2 bases; nucleotides not matched to a gene: 5. CDR1 SGHRS and CDR2 YFSETQ come from the germline V gene. This CDR3 contains 14 residues. The sequenced part of the CDR3 DNA is TGCGCCAGCAGCTGGGACAGAATAACCTACGAG. Translating it yields CASSWDRITYE. The CDR3, in full, reads CASSWDRITYEQYF.

This clone has ten or more counts. The DNA ends 3 residues before the CDR3 does, and the rest of the CDR3 is filled in from the germline J gene. V and J are TRBV19 and TRBJ2-7; D is unclear. The CDR3 sequence is 14 residues long. The germline CDR1 and CDR2 sequences are LNHDA and SQIVND (reference sequence). The V and J ends lost 6 bases and 3 bases respectively, with 15 bases between them. CDR3 DNA, as far as it was read: TGTGCCAGTAGCGATTCACTACTTGACTACGAG. Residues: CASSDSLLDYE. The CDR3 in its entirety is CASSDSLLDYEQYF. Filled out from reference TRBV19 and TRBJ2-7, the complete variable domain reads DGGITQSPKYLFRKEGQNVTLSCEQNLNHDAMYWYRQDPGQGLRLIYYSQIVNDFQKGDIAEGYSVSREKKESFPLTVTSAQKNPTAFYLCASSDSLLDYEQYFGPGTRLTVT.

This clone came up many times. The sequenced fragment ends 3 residues before the CDR3 boundary, so the rest is inferred from the germline J gene. This chain connects TRBV20-1 to TRBJ2-1; D is unresolved. With 1 base removed from V and 4 bases from J, the gap between germline ends came to 14 bases. Germline-derived CDR1 and CDR2 are DFQATT and SNEGSKA (reference sequence). The CDR3 is 15 amino acids. The CDR3 bases that were read are TGCAGTGCTAGAGTTCCCCCTTCCCGGTACAATGAG. Amino acids: CSARVPPSRYNE. The whole CDR3 protein reads CSARVPPSRYNEQFF.